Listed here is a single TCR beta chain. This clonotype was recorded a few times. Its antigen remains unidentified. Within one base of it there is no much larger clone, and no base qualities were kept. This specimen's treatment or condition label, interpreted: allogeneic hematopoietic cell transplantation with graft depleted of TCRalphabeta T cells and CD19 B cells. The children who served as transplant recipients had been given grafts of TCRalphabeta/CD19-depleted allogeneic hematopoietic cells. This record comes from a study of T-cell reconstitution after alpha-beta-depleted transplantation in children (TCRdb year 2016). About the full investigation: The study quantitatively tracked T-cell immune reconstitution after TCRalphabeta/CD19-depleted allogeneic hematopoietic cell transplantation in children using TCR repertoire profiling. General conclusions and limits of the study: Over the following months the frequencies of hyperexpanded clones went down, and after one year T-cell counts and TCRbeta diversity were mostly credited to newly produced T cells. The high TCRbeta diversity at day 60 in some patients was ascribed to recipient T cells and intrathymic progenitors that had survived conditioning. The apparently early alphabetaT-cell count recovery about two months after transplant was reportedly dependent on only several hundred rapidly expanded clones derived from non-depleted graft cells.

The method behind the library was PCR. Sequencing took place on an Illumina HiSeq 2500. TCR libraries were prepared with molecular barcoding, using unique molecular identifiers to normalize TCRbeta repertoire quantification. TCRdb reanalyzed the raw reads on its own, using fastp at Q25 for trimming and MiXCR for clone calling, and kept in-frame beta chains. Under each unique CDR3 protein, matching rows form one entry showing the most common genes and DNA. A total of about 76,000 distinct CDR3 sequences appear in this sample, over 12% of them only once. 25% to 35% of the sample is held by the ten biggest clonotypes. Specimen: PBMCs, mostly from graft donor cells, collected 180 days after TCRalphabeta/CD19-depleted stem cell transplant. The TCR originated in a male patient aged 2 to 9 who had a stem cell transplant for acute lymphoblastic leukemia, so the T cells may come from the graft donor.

The DNA sequence reads TGCAGTGCTAGAGAGGCTCTAGGGGGGGGGTTGAACACCGGGGAGCTGTTTTTT. This encodes CSAREALGGGLNTGELFF. The chain employs TRBV20-1 and TRBJ2-2, and the D gene may be TRBD2, 7 bases matching. Relative to germline, V is 0 bases shorter and J is 1 base shorter, with 18 bases between their ends. The germline V gene (reference sequence) yields DFQATT for CDR1 and SNEGSKA for CDR2. The cysteine opens and the phenylalanine closes a CDR3 of 18 amino acids. Only the CDR3 DNA is retained, 54 bases long and in frame from the first base.